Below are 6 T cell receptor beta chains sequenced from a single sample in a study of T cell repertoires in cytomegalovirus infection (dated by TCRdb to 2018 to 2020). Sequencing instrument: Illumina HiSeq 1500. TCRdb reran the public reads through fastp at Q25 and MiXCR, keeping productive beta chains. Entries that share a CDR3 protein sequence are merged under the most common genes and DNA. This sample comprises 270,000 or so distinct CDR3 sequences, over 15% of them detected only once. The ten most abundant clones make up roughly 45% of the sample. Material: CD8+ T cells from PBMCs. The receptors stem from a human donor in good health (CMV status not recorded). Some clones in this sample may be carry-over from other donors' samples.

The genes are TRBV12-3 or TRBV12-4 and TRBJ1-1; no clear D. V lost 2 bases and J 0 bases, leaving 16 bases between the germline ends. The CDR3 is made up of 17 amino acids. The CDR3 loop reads CASSLRWQASMNTEAFF. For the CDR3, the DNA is TGTGCCAGCAGTTTAAGATGGCAGGCATCCATGAACACTGAAGCTTTCTTT.

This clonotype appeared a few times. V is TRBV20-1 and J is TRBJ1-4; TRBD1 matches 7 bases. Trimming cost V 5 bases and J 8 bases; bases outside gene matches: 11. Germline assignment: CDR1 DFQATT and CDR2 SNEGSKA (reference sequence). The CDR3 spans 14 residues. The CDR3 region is CSADLGGVGEKLFF. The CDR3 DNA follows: TGCAGTGCTGACCTAGGGGGCGTCGGAGAAAAACTGTTTTTT.

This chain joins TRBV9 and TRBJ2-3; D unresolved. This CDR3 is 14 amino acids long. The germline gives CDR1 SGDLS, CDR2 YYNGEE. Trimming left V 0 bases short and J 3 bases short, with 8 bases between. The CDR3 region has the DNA TGTGCCAGCAGCGTAGTAGGGATGACAGATACGCAGTATTTT. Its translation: CASSVVGMTDTQYF.

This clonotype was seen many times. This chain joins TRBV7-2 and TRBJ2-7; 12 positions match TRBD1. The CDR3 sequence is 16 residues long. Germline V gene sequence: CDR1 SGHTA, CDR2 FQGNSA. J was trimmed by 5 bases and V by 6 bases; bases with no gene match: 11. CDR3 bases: TGTGCCAGCAGTCATGGGGGACAGGGGGCGAATGACGAGCAGTACTTC. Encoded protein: CASSHGGQGANDEQYF.

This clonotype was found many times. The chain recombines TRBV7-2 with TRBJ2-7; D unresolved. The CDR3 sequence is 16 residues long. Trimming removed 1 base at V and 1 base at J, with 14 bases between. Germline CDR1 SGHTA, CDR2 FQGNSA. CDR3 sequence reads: CASSLGRLLYSYEQYF. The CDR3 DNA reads TGTGCCAGCAGCTTAGGTAGGCTGCTTTATTCCTACGAGCAGTACTTC.

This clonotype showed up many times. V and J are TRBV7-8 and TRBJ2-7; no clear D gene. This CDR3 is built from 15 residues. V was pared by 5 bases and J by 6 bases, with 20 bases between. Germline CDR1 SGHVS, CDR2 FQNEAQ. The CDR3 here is CASSAAGSSLVEQYF. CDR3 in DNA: TGTGCCAGCAGCGCCGCCGGGTCTTCCCTGGTCGAGCAGTACTTC.